This entry lists 21 T cell receptor beta chains sequenced from one sample in a study of blood T cell repertoires in COVID-19. Data came from immunoSEQ multiplex PCR; TCRdb stores just in-frame clones and leaves some out. The sample records tens of thousands of clones, roughly 90% being singletons. Sequenced: peripheral blood. All receptors come from an elderly man in a cohort sampled during active COVID-19.

The chain uses TRBV6-4 and TRBJ2-1; D unclear. Germline loops: CDR1 MRHNA, CDR2 SNTAGT. This CDR3 has 16 residues. Trimming shortened V by 0 bases and J by 0 bases, and 9 bases separated the two germline ends. In DNA form, the CDR3 reads TGTGCCAGCAGTGACTCTGGCCGCAGCTCCTACAATGAGCAGTTCTTC. It encodes CASSDSGRSSYNEQFF.

This chain connects TRBV2 to TRBJ2-7; D remains unclear. This CDR3 is 13 amino acids long. The ends were cut back, 5 bases at V and 3 bases at J, with 11 bases in the middle. Germline-derived CDR1 and CDR2 are SNHLY and FYNNEI. The CDR3, as DNA: TGTGCCAGCAGTACGACTCTCCTCTACGAGCAGTACTTC. This sequence encodes CASSTTLLYEQYF. The variable domain in full, completed from reference TRBV2 and TRBJ2-7, reads EPEVTQTPSHQVTQMGQEVILRCVPISNHLYFYWYRQILGQKVEFLVSFYNNEISEKSEIFDDQFSVERPDGSNFTLKIRSTKLEDSAMYFCASSTTLLYEQYFGPGTRLTVT.

The V call is TRBV7-9, the J call TRBJ2-3; TRBD2 matches at 7 bases. The CDR3 sequence is 18 residues long. The J segment lost 1 base and the V segment lost 1 base, leaving 11 bases of the junction unmatched. Germline V CDR1 and CDR2: SEHNR, FQNEAQ (reference sequence). The CDR3 protein is CASSLGRLGEGRTDTQYF. The CDR3 DNA follows: TGTGCCAGCAGCTTAGGGAGACTGGGGGAGGGCCGCACAGATACGCAGTATTTT.

V is TRBV6-5 and J is TRBJ1-2; D is possibly TRBD1 (5 bases). This CDR3 comprises 13 residues. CDR1 and CDR2 from the germline V gene are MNHEY and SVGAGI. V was clipped by 3 bases and J by 10 bases, with 15 bases between them. As DNA, the CDR3 is TGTGCCAGCAGTTATCATCAAGGGGTCACCTACACCTTC. Translation: CASSYHQGVTYTF.

J is TRBJ2-7 and V is TRBV4-1, with 16 bases that match TRBD2. CDR3 length: 18 residues. Germline V lookup: CDR1 MGHRA, CDR2 YSYEKL. V dropped 4 bases and J dropped 2; count of bases not matched to a gene: 8. The CDR3 loop reads CASSPGLAGGPEPYEQYF. The DNA for the CDR3 is TGCGCCAGCAGCCCGGGACTAGCGGGAGGGCCGGAGCCCTACGAGCAGTACTTC.

The chain has TRBV18 and TRBJ2-7; no reliable D call. The germline V gene has CDR1 KGHSH and CDR2 LQKENI. This CDR3 has 15 amino acids. Trimming stripped 4 bases from V and 2 bases from J, with 15 bases between. CDR3 nucleotide sequence: TGTGCCAGCTCACAAAATGCGGTCACCCCCTACGAGCAGTACTTC. This codes for CASSQNAVTPYEQYF.

The chain joins TRBV4-1 to TRBJ2-4; possible D gene TRBD2, 7 bases. Trimming stripped 0 bases from V and 0 bases from J, with 18 bases between. The CDR3 covers 19 residues. CDR1 and CDR2 from the germline V gene are MGHRA and YSYEKL. The CDR3 here is CASSQDQGTGGLAKNIQYF. For the CDR3, the DNA is TGCGCCAGCAGCCAAGATCAGGGGACGGGGGGCTTAGCCAAAAACATTCAGTACTTC.

The table lists this clone with a few counts. CDR3 region: CASSETGAEQFF. The DNA of the CDR3 is TGTGCCAGCAGCGAGACTGGGGCTGAGCAGTTCTTC. The chain links TRBV7-3 to TRBJ2-1; a weak D match, TRBD1 (5 bases). V gave up 5 bases and J gave up 9 bases, with 11 bases separating them. Germline CDR1 reads SGHTA; CDR2 reads FQGTGA. The CDR3 contains 12 residues.

This sequence joins TRBV5-4 and TRBJ1-1, with D possibly matching TRBD1 (6 bases). CDR1 SGHNT and CDR2 YYREEE come from the germline V gene (reference sequence). The germline V and J ends were trimmed by 1 base and 4 bases, with 11 bases remaining between them. This CDR3 region has 14 residues. CDR3 region: CASSLHQGTTEAFF. CDR3 nucleotides: TGTGCCAGCAGCTTGCATCAGGGGACCACTGAAGCTTTCTTT.

This sequence joins TRBV7-9 and TRBJ2-1; D perhaps matches TRBD2 (7 bases). Trimming removed 5 bases from V and 7 bases from J, with 18 bases in between. CDR3 length: 15 residues. In germline, CDR1 is SEHNR, CDR2 FQNEAQ (reference sequence). The CDR3 region has the DNA TGTGCCAGCAGCCTCCAGCGAGGGGGGGCGAATGAGCAGTTCTTC. It yields the protein CASSLQRGGANEQFF.

This clone has just a few counts. The V call is TRBV30, the J call TRBJ1-2; 10 nucleotides line up with TRBD1. Germline trimming cut 0 bases from V and 8 bases from J; bases unmatched to any gene: 6. Germline values: CDR1 GTSNPN, CDR2 SVGIG (reference sequence). This CDR3 region has 14 residues. For the CDR3, the DNA is TGTGCCTGGAGTGTCGAGACAGGGGGCAGGGGCTACACCTTC. Translated: CAWSVETGGRGYTF.

The CDR3 coding sequence is TGTGCCACCAGCAGAGGGACAGGTTGGGCCACTGAAGCTTTCTTT. Amino acids: CATSRGTGWATEAFF. This chain uses TRBV15 with TRBJ1-1; 7 bases match TRBD1. This CDR3 spans 15 amino acids. CDR1 is LNHNV and CDR2 is YYDKDF in the germline V gene (reference sequence). Trimming cost V 1 base and J 4 bases; bases outside gene matches: 6.

The chain employs TRBV30 and TRBJ1-5; TRBD1 might be the D (5 bases). Germline assignment: CDR1 GTSNPN and CDR2 SVGIG (reference sequence). Trimming took 1 base from V and 4 from J, leaving 11 bases between them. The CDR3 has 14 amino acids. CDR3 loop: CAWSELTDNQPQHF. The CDR3 DNA is TGTGCCTGGAGTGAGCTGACAGATAATCAGCCCCAGCATTTT.

The rearrangement links TRBV7-9 to TRBJ2-7, with a possible D match to TRBD2 (5 bases). This CDR3 region has 12 residues. The germline V gene has CDR1 SEHNR and CDR2 FQNEAQ (reference sequence). V lost 10 bases and J lost 2, with 12 bases in between. CDR3 protein: CATGEFPYEQYF. As DNA, the CDR3 is TGTGCCACCGGGGAGTTCCCCTACGAGCAGTACTTC.

This sequence joins TRBV7-9 and TRBJ2-3, with D tentatively TRBD2 (6 bases). The length of the CDR3 is 15 residues. The V gene lost 2 bases and the J gene lost 0 bases, with 9 bases spanning the gap. Germline V gene sequence: CDR1 SEHNR, CDR2 FQNEAQ (reference sequence). The DNA of the CDR3 is TGTGCCAGCAGCTTATTAAGCGGGAGCACAGATACGCAGTATTTT. This translates into CASSLLSGSTDTQYF.

The chain uses TRBV7-3 and TRBJ2-2, with D possibly TRBD2 on 5 matching bases. The CDR3 has 12 amino acids. The germline CDR1 and CDR2 sequences are SGHTA and FQGTGA. V gave up 7 bases and J gave up 5 bases, with 8 bases separating them. The CDR3 protein is CASTEGTGELFF. The CDR3 DNA reads as TGTGCCAGCACCGAGGGTACCGGGGAGCTGTTTTTT.

This chain connects TRBV30 to TRBJ1-1; TRBD1 matches 7 bases. The CDR3 is 12 amino acids. V lost 3 bases to trimming and J lost 8 bases; unmatched junction nucleotides: 6. CDR1 and CDR2 (germline): GTSNPN, SVGIG (reference sequence). CDR3 bases: TGTGCCTGGAGCTCTACGGACAGGGAAGCTTTCTTT. Protein sequence: CAWSSTDREAFF.

CDR3 nucleotides: TGCGCCAGCAGCCCCGGGACTCATGGAAACACCATATATTTT. This codes for CASSPGTHGNTIYF. This chain connects TRBV5-1 to TRBJ1-3; maybe TRBD1 (5 bases). Germline values: CDR1 SGHRS, CDR2 YFSETQ. The CDR3 extends over 14 amino acids. With 4 bases removed from V and 3 bases from J, the gap between germline ends came to 11 bases.

This clone showed up just once. This rearrangement joins TRBV29-1 to TRBJ2-1; D is undetermined. This CDR3 comprises 13 residues. V lost 1 base, J lost 10 bases, and 14 bases lay in between. The germline V gene encodes CDR1 SQVTM and CDR2 ANQGSEA. The CDR3 DNA is TGCAGCGTTGAAGGTTTAGCTGGTGAGGAGCAGTTCTTC. This codes for CSVEGLAGEEQFF.

The chain is built from TRBV10-3 and TRBJ1-3; 9 bases line up with TRBD1. The CDR3 has 15 amino acids. Germline CDR1 and CDR2: ENHRY and SYGVKD. The trim removed 0 bases at V and 4 bases at J, leaving 1 base unmatched. In DNA form, the CDR3 reads TGTGCCATCAGTGAGTCGGGACAGGGCGGAAACACCATATATTTT. Its protein is CAISESGQGGNTIYF.

The V call is TRBV19, the J call TRBJ1-4; 11 bases align to TRBD1. This CDR3 has 16 amino acids. The V gene's germline CDR1 is LNHDA and CDR2 SQIVND (reference sequence). V lost 1 base to trimming and J lost 7 bases; unmatched junction nucleotides: 5. The CDR3 sequence is CASSIVAGTGGEKLFF. Written as DNA, the CDR3 is TGTGCCAGTAGTATAGTTGCCGGGACAGGGGGTGAAAAACTGTTTTTT.